The 15 T cell receptor beta chains below were found in one sample sequenced in a study of T cells in Graves' hyperthyroidism and ophthalmopathy. RNA transcripts yielded amplified TCR beta CDR3 regions. HTBI primers drove first-round RT-PCR of the TCR CDR3. TCRdb processed the multiplex PCR reads anew with MiXCR; each CDR3 protein has one entry. The data contain tens of thousands of distinct CDR3 sequences, around 40% of them singletons. The specimen sequenced was blood. These receptor sequences come from a woman aged 25 to 39 with Graves' hyperthyroidism.

Note on this clonotype: Likely a read error: the CDR3 ends without its conserved phenylalanine or tryptophan. It is unclear where the CDR3 begins or ends on the DNA, so no DNA is shown, and the CDR3 is as TCRdb lists it. The rearrangement joins TRBV11-2 to TRBJ1-1; TRBD1 is the table's D call, not checked against the DNA. CDR1 and CDR2 (germline): SGHAT, FQNNGV. Termini included, the CDR3 measures 19 amino acids. The CDR3 spells CASSLALSGQGVANTEAFL.

This clonotype was counted at least ten times. V and J are TRBV5-1 and TRBJ2-3, with D perhaps TRBD1 or TRBD2 (5 bases each). Trimming cost V 0 bases and J 0 bases, with 8 bases left between them. This CDR3 is built from 15 residues. Germline CDR1 is SGHRS and CDR2 is YFSETQ. In DNA, the CDR3 is TGCGCCAGCAGCTTGGTGGGACCTAGCACAGATACGCAGTATTTT. This encodes CASSLVGPSTDTQYF.

In its sample, this clonotype ranks as medium-sized. The chain is built from TRBV15 and TRBJ2-1; no clear D gene. Trimming shortened V by 4 bases and J by 6 bases, and 13 bases separated the two germline ends. The CDR3 sequence is 14 residues long. The germline CDR1 and CDR2 sequences are LNHNV and YYDKDF (reference sequence). The CDR3 sequence is CATSTRFLGNEQFF. The CDR3 region has the DNA TGTGCCACCAGCACCCGGTTCCTAGGCAATGAGCAGTTCTTC.

Ten or more counts support this clonotype. V is TRBV12-3 or TRBV12-4 and J is TRBJ2-7; perhaps TRBD2 as D (6 bases). CDR3 size: 12 residues. Trimming shortened V by 6 bases and J by 4 bases, and 10 bases separated the two germline ends. CDR3 bases: TGTGCCAGCAGGTCTAGCGTGTACGAGCAGTACTTC. This translates into CASRSSVYEQYF.

The chain combines TRBV29-1 with TRBJ2-3, with 11 bases identical to TRBD2. The CDR3 covers 15 residues. CDR1 is SQVTM and CDR2 is ANQGSEA in the germline V gene. J lost 1 base, V lost 6 bases, and 6 bases had no gene match. CDR3 DNA sequence: TGCAGCGTGGGGGCGGGACTAGCGGGCACAGATACGCAGTATTTT. Translation: CSVGAGLAGTDTQYF.

This rearrangement joins TRBV10-3 to TRBJ2-2; a weak D match, TRBD2 (6 bases). Trimming removed 5 bases from V and 7 bases from J, with 17 bases in between. CDR3 length: 15 amino acids. Germline V lookup: CDR1 ENHRY, CDR2 SYGVKD. CDR3 loop: CAISRDSPRGGELFF. Here the CDR3 DNA reads TGTGCCATCAGTCGGGACTCGCCTCGGGGCGGGGAGCTGTTTTTT.

The chain carries TRBV6-1 and TRBJ1-3; perhaps TRBD1 as D (5 bases). The CDR3 totals 21 residues. The V gene lost 11 bases and the J gene lost 6 bases, with 41 bases spanning the gap. Germline V lookup: CDR1 MNHNS, CDR2 SASEGT. The CDR3 protein is CASGLVDEQSPYTRGENTIYF. Here the CDR3 DNA reads TGTGCCTCCGGACTAGTCGACGAGCAGTCACCATACACAAGGGGAGAAAACACCATATATTTT.

For this clonotype: A much larger clone lies a single base off, so this may be a read error. The genes are TRBV27 and TRBJ2-1, with TRBD2 as a possible D gene (6 bases). Germline V CDR1 and CDR2: MNHEY, SMNVEV (reference sequence). The CDR3 totals 15 residues. In nucleotides, the CDR3 is TGTGCCAGCACCATGGGTGCTAGCGTGTACAATGAGCGGTTCTTC. It translates to CASTMGASVYNERFF.

Ten or more counts support this clonotype. The chain carries TRBV20-1 and TRBJ2-6; D is unresolved. CDR1 and CDR2 (germline): DFQATT, SNEGSKA (reference sequence). V was trimmed by 6 bases and J by 0 bases, leaving 21 bases between them. This CDR3 spans 18 amino acids. This CDR3 reads CSAISNWQVGSGANVLTF. The CDR3, as DNA: TGCAGTGCCATTTCGAACTGGCAGGTGGGCTCTGGGGCCAACGTCCTGACTTTC.

The rearrangement links TRBV7-9 to TRBJ2-2; D assignment may be TRBD1 or TRBD2 (7 bases each). Germline-derived CDR1 and CDR2 are SEHNR and FQNEAQ (reference sequence). The length of the CDR3 is 16 residues. The V end lost 3 bases, the J end lost 6 bases, and 17 bases lay between the germline ends. The CDR3 loop reads CASSFGGNQGAGELFF. The CDR3 nucleotides read TGTGCCAGCAGCTTCGGGGGGAACCAGGGGGCCGGGGAGCTGTTTTTT.

This clonotype was recorded many times. This chain links TRBV4-1 with TRBJ1-3; 8 bases are shared with TRBD1. Germline loops: CDR1 MGHRA, CDR2 YSYEKL. V lost 4 bases and J lost 4; bases outside the gene matches: 6. The CDR3 runs 15 residues. The CDR3 DNA reads as TGCGCCAGCAGCCCGCGCAGGGGGCAGGGAAACACCATATATTTT. Protein product: CASSPRRGQGNTIYF.

This clonotype was detected only a few times. The chain employs TRBV10-3 and TRBJ1-2; the D gene is possibly TRBD1 (5 bases). This CDR3 comprises 15 residues. The germline V and J ends were trimmed by 10 bases and 2 bases, with 20 bases remaining between them. In germline, CDR1 is ENHRY, CDR2 SYGVKD. The CDR3 spells CASSPGGEPNYGYTF. The CDR3 DNA follows: TGTGCCAGCTCACCCGGGGGGGAGCCCAACTATGGCTACACCTTC.

The sample holds many counts of this clonotype. V gene TRBV6-2 or TRBV6-3 combines with J gene TRBJ2-3; 8 nucleotides match TRBD2. Germline CDR1 reads MNHEY; CDR2 reads SVGEGT. CDR3 length: 13 residues. After removal of 8 bases from V and 1 base from J, the junction contained 2 bases not matched to a gene. CDR3: CASGLAGTDTQYF. In nucleotides, the CDR3 is TGTGCCAGCGGACTAGCCGGCACAGATACGCAGTATTTT.

Turning to this clonotype: It may be a read error: a sequence one base away is much more abundant. This chain links TRBV19 with TRBJ1-5; D ambiguous. This CDR3 has 17 residues. CDR1 is LNHDA, CDR2 SQIVND, per germline (reference sequence). CDR3 DNA sequence: TGTGCCTGTAGTATAGATCTTTGGGGTAGCGGGCAAGAGACCCAGCATTTT. Translation gives CACSIDLWGSGQETQHF.

Comments on this clonotype: It may be a read error: a sequence one base away is much more abundant. This chain connects TRBV28 to TRBJ1-5, with D tentatively TRBD1 (6 bases). The CDR3 extends over 14 amino acids. The V gene's germline CDR1 is MDHEN and CDR2 SYDVKM. The CDR3 region is CVSTPSDRLMPQHF. The CDR3, as DNA: TGTGTCAGCACCCCCTCGGACAGACTTATGCCCCAGCATTTT.